One sample yielded the 30 T cell receptor beta chains listed below, sequenced in a study of control samples from healthy donors and cancer patients. Clones were read by immunoSEQ multiplex PCR, and TCRdb kept only the in-frame ones, dropping some. The table includes more than 10,000 clones, 90% to 95% detected once. The sequenced sample was PBMCs. Source of these receptors: a man older than 75 with lung cancer.

This rearrangement joins TRBV2 to TRBJ1-1; D remains ambiguous. This CDR3 comprises 13 residues. The V gene lost 6 bases and the J gene lost 0 bases, with 8 bases spanning the gap. Germline CDR1 is SNHLY and CDR2 is FYNNEI. The CDR3 sequence is CASSAIMNTEAFF. The CDR3 DNA is TGTGCCAGCAGCGCAATCATGAACACTGAAGCTTTCTTT.

The chain uses TRBV27 and TRBJ1-5, with 9 nucleotides matching TRBD1. This CDR3 comprises 16 residues. Germline assignment: CDR1 MNHEY and CDR2 SMNVEV (reference sequence). V lost 5 bases and J lost 7; bases outside the gene matches: 12. In DNA form, the CDR3 reads TGTGCCAGCAGTAATTCCGGGACAGGGCTAGGGCAGCCCCAGCATTTT. Translation gives CASSNSGTGLGQPQHF.

J is TRBJ1-1 and V is TRBV27, with unresolved D. The germline V gene encodes CDR1 MNHEY and CDR2 SMNVEV (reference sequence). Trimming took off 3 bases at V and 8 bases at J, with 10 bases between the two ends. The CDR3 runs 12 residues. Here the CDR3 reads CASSFLEGEAFF. CDR3 coding DNA: TGTGCCAGCAGTTTCCTCGAGGGAGAAGCTTTCTTT.

V gene TRBV3-1 (or the pseudogene TRBV3-2) combines with J gene TRBJ2-6, with TRBD2 as a possible D gene (5 bases). The germline V gene has CDR1 LGHDT and CDR2 YNNKEL (reference sequence). Trimming took off 10 bases at V and 0 bases at J, with 28 bases between the two ends. The CDR3 has 20 amino acids. The CDR3 DNA is TGTGCCACCACCCCACCCCCGGGGAGCCCCCACTACTCTGGGGCCAACGTCCTGACTTTC. Translation: CATTPPPGSPHYSGANVLTF.

This clone has just a few counts. The genes are TRBV19 and TRBJ2-5, with D unclear. Germline CDR1 and CDR2: LNHDA and SQIVND (reference sequence). With 3 bases removed from V and 4 bases from J, the gap between germline ends came to 15 bases. The CDR3 has 15 amino acids. The CDR3, as DNA: TGTGCCAGTAGTATTCCCGCTAAGGGTCGAGAGACCCAGTACTTC. Translation: CASSIPAKGRETQYF.

The gene calls are TRBV11-3 and TRBJ2-7; TRBD1 aligns across 8 bases. This CDR3 is 15 amino acids long. From germline, CDR1 is SGHNT and CDR2 YENEEA. The junction had 7 bases not matched to a gene; V was cut back by 1 base and J by 5 bases. Here the CDR3 reads CASSLGGRGLDEQYF. The CDR3 DNA reads as TGTGCCAGCAGCTTAGGGGGCAGGGGGCTGGACGAGCAGTACTTC.

The rearrangement joins TRBV9 to TRBJ1-2; 7 bases match TRBD1. Germline-derived CDR1 and CDR2 are SGDLS and YYNGEE. The length of the CDR3 is 13 residues. V dropped 5 bases and J dropped 8; count of bases not matched to a gene: 9. The CDR3 here is CASRLQGRDGYTF. The CDR3 nucleotides are TGTGCCAGCAGACTACAGGGGCGGGACGGCTACACCTTC.

The genes are TRBV28 and TRBJ2-1; D gene uncertain. V was cut by 1 base and J by 8 bases, with 6 bases left in between. This CDR3 is 12 amino acids long. From germline, CDR1 is MDHEN and CDR2 SYDVKM. CDR3 sequence: CASSLSSYEQFF. The CDR3 DNA follows: TGTGCCAGCAGTTTATCCTCCTATGAGCAGTTCTTC. Based on the CDR3 plus reference TRBV28 and TRBJ2-1, the full variable domain is DVKVTQSSRYLVKRTGEKVFLECVQDMDHENMFWYRQDPGLGLRLIYFSYDVKMKEKGDIPEGYSVSREKKERFSLILESASTNQTSMYLCASSLSSYEQFFGPGTRLTVL.

V and J are TRBV11-3 and TRBJ2-3; TRBD2 matches 7 bases. The germline V gene encodes CDR1 SGHNT and CDR2 YENEEA. The CDR3 extends over 14 amino acids. V lost 3 bases to trimming and J lost 0 bases; unmatched junction nucleotides: 0. The CDR3 sequence: CASSFSGSTDTQYF. The CDR3, as DNA: TGTGCCAGCAGCTTTAGCGGGAGCACAGATACGCAGTATTTT.

The V call is TRBV10-3, the J call TRBJ1-2; no definite D call. Trimming shortened V by 4 bases and J by 4 bases, and 10 bases separated the two germline ends. Looked up from germline, CDR1 is ENHRY and CDR2 is SYGVKD. CDR3 length equals 13 residues. The CDR3 protein is CAISVEGGYGYTF. DNA for the CDR3: TGTGCCATCAGTGTAGAGGGAGGCTATGGCTACACCTTC.

The chain joins TRBV5-1 to TRBJ1-2; 8 nucleotides agree with TRBD1. The CDR3 is made up of 13 amino acids. CDR1 SGHRS and CDR2 YFSETQ come from the germline V gene. V lost 4 bases, J lost 6 bases, and 5 bases stayed unmatched. CDR3 sequence: CASSLTGGDGYTF. Here the CDR3 DNA reads TGCGCCAGCAGCCTAACAGGGGGGGATGGCTACACCTTC.

This chain links TRBV5-1 with TRBJ1-4, with TRBD1 as a possible D gene (5 bases). V was pared by 5 bases and J by 0 bases, with 8 bases between. The CDR3 is 14 amino acids. The germline V gene encodes CDR1 SGHRS and CDR2 YFSETQ. This chain's CDR3 is CASRRGATNEKLFF. CDR3 bases: TGCGCCAGCAGGAGGGGAGCAACTAATGAAAAACTGTTTTTT.

The chain carries TRBV5-6 and TRBJ2-6; D may be TRBD1 or TRBD2 (5 bases each). The CDR3 has 18 amino acids. V lost 0 bases and J 0 bases, leaving 13 bases between the germline ends. CDR1 and CDR2 (germline): SGHDT, YYEEEE. The CDR3 region has the DNA TGTGCCAGCAGCTTGGCCAGGGAGCCCCTCTCTGGGGCCAACGTCCTGACTTTC. Its translation is CASSLAREPLSGANVLTF.

The chain carries TRBV4-1 and TRBJ2-3; D is possibly TRBD1 (5 bases). The CDR3 is made up of 16 amino acids. V was pared by 0 bases and J by 1 base, with 11 bases between. Germline-derived CDR1 and CDR2 are MGHRA and YSYEKL. The CDR3 DNA reads as TGCGCCAGCAGCCAAGATCAGGGTTGGGGCACAGATACGCAGTATTTT. Protein product: CASSQDQGWGTDTQYF.

The chain recombines TRBV5-8 with TRBJ1-6; D is ambiguous. V was trimmed by 0 bases and J by 9 bases, leaving 10 bases between them. The CDR3 totals 14 residues. The germline V gene has CDR1 SGHTS and CDR2 YDEGEE. This CDR3 reads CASSLARFTSPLHF. CDR3 DNA sequence: TGTGCCAGCAGCTTGGCCCGGTTTACTTCACCCCTCCACTTT.

The rearrangement joins TRBV7-2 to TRBJ1-2; possible D gene TRBD1, 5 bases. The CDR3 covers 14 residues. Germline V gene sequence: CDR1 SGHTA, CDR2 FQGNSA. V lost 4 bases, J lost 8 bases, and 17 bases lay in between. The CDR3 DNA is TGTGCCAGCAGCTCCTATGGGGACTTAAAAGGCTACACCTTC. This translates into CASSSYGDLKGYTF.

In this sample, this clone turned up once. V gene TRBV6-5 combines with J gene TRBJ1-5, with 7 nucleotides matching TRBD1. The CDR3 sequence is 15 residues long. Looked up from germline, CDR1 is MNHEY and CDR2 is SVGAGI. Trimming took 6 bases from V and 7 from J; bases not matched to a gene: 12. DNA for the CDR3: TGTGCCAGCAGCCCACAAGGGGCAGGGGGACAGCCCCAGCATTTT. Translation: CASSPQGAGGQPQHF.

V gene TRBV18 combines with J gene TRBJ2-1, with D possibly TRBD1 on 6 matching bases. Germline V gene data show CDR1 as KGHSH and CDR2 as LQKENI. Trimming cost V 0 bases and J 5 bases, with 11 bases left between them. This CDR3 has 15 amino acids. CDR3 DNA sequence: TGTGCCAGCTCACCACCTGAGGGGGTTCACAATGAGCAGTTCTTC. Translation gives CASSPPEGVHNEQFF.

The chain recombines TRBV6-6 with TRBJ1-1; no definite D call. The germline V gene has CDR1 MNHNY and CDR2 SVGAGI (reference sequence). The V end was cut by 5 bases, the J end by 5 bases, with 15 bases between. The CDR3 is 14 residues long. CDR3 DNA: TGTGCCAGCAGTCCCCTCCCCTCGGCGACTGAAGCTTTCTTT. This sequence encodes CASSPLPSATEAFF.

Concerning this clone itself: Different DNA sequences within this sample yield the same CDR3. V gene TRBV6-5 combines with J gene TRBJ2-2; D is unresolved. Trimming stripped 2 bases from V and 5 bases from J, with 6 bases between. The V gene's germline CDR1 is MNHEY and CDR2 SVGAGI. This CDR3 comprises 13 residues. CDR3 sequence reads: CASSYRATGELFF. DNA for the CDR3: TGTGCCAGCAGTTACAGGGCGACCGGGGAGCTGTTTTTT.

This clone appeared a few times. This chain joins TRBV5-5 and TRBJ1-4; no firm D call. The CDR3 has 16 amino acids. Trimming left V 3 bases short and J 3 bases short, with 15 bases between. Germline V lookup: CDR1 SGHKS, CDR2 YYEKEE (reference sequence). The CDR3 here is CASSSERALPNEKLFF. In nucleotides, the CDR3 is TGTGCCAGCAGCTCTGAGAGGGCGCTTCCTAATGAAAAACTGTTTTTT. The full variable domain, with the rest looked up from reference TRBV5-5 and TRBJ1-4, is DAGVTQSPTHLIKTRGQQVTLRCSPISGHKSVSWYQQVLGQGPQFIFQYYEKEERGRGNFPDRFSARQFPNYSSELNVNALLLGDSALYLCASSSERALPNEKLFFGSGTQLSVL.

About this clone: The same CDR3 can be traced to other DNA sequences in this sample. This chain uses TRBV6-5 with TRBJ1-2, with 8 bases fitting TRBD1. The length of the CDR3 is 13 residues. Germline V gives CDR1 MNHEY, CDR2 SVGAGI. J was trimmed by 6 bases and V by 3 bases; bases with no gene match: 3. CDR3 nucleotides: TGTGCCAGCAGTTATTACAGGGGGGATGGCTACACCTTC. Protein: CASSYYRGDGYTF.

The DNA of the CDR3 is TGTGCCAGCAGTTACTCGAATGCAGGGGACCACGAGCAGTACTTC. Translating gives CASSYSNAGDHEQYF. The V gene is TRBV6-5, the J gene TRBJ2-7, with a possible D match to TRBD1 (6 bases). The CDR3 runs 15 residues. Germline assignment: CDR1 MNHEY and CDR2 SVGAGI. The V gene lost 0 bases and the J gene lost 5 bases, with 14 bases spanning the gap.

This rearrangement joins TRBV30 to TRBJ2-1, with D maybe TRBD1 (5 bases). Germline loops: CDR1 GTSNPN, CDR2 SVGIG (reference sequence). V was cut by 0 bases and J by 5 bases, with 14 bases left in between. The CDR3 is 15 amino acids. In DNA form, the CDR3 reads TGTGCCTGGAGTGTACAGGACATTACCCACAATGAGCAGTTCTTC. Protein: CAWSVQDITHNEQFF.

This clone showed up just once. The chain joins TRBV27 to TRBJ2-2; D is undetermined. The CDR3 has 15 residues. With 4 bases removed from V and 2 bases from J, the gap between germline ends came to 11 bases. Germline CDR1 and CDR2: MNHEY and SMNVEV (reference sequence). The DNA of the CDR3 is TGTGCCAGCAGTTCCTGGAGAGGAAACACCGGGGAGCTGTTTTTT. Translating it yields CASSSWRGNTGELFF.

V gene TRBV11-3 combines with J gene TRBJ1-2; no definite D call. The ends were cut back, 5 bases at V and 5 bases at J, with 12 bases in the middle. The CDR3 sequence is 13 residues long. Per germline, CDR1 SGHNT and CDR2 YENEEA. CDR3 bases: TGTGCCAGCAGCCCCTCCCAAGAGTATGGCTACACCTTC. Its translation: CASSPSQEYGYTF.

The chain employs TRBV6-2 or TRBV6-3 and TRBJ2-5; TRBD2 matches at 12 bases. This CDR3 region has 16 residues. Germline loops: CDR1 MNHEY, CDR2 SVGEGT. The J segment lost 4 bases and the V segment lost 2 bases, leaving 5 bases of the junction unmatched. CDR3 nucleotides: TGTGCCAGCAGTTACGGGATGACTAGCGGGAGAGAGACCCAGTACTTC. It is translated as CASSYGMTSGRETQYF.

The CDR3 sequence: CASSYRGTYSNQPQHF. The CDR3 DNA reads as TGTGCCAGTAGTTACAGGGGGACCTATAGCAATCAGCCCCAGCATTTT. The gene calls are TRBV19 and TRBJ1-5, with 8 bases identical to TRBD1. The CDR3 is 16 residues long. The V gene end was trimmed by 5 bases and the J gene end by 0 bases; junction bases not matched to a gene: 6. Looked up from germline, CDR1 is LNHDA and CDR2 is SQIVND (reference sequence).

V and J are TRBV5-4 and TRBJ1-2, with 9 bases fitting TRBD1. Germline-derived CDR1 and CDR2 are SGHNT and YYREEE (reference sequence). Losses at the gene ends were 4 bases for V and 2 bases for J; bases not matched to a gene: 9. CDR3 length equals 16 residues. The CDR3 reads CASSPPQGQGNYGYTF. The CDR3 region has the DNA TGTGCCAGCAGCCCGCCCCAGGGACAGGGCAACTATGGCTACACCTTC.

The chain carries TRBV18 and TRBJ1-1; D is uncertain. Trimming removed 3 bases at V and 1 base at J, with 9 bases between. Germline CDR1 KGHSH, CDR2 LQKENI. CDR3 length: 14 amino acids. The CDR3 nucleotides are TGTGCCAGCTCACCCCAGGTCCGGAACACTGAAGCTTTCTTT. Translating gives CASSPQVRNTEAFF.